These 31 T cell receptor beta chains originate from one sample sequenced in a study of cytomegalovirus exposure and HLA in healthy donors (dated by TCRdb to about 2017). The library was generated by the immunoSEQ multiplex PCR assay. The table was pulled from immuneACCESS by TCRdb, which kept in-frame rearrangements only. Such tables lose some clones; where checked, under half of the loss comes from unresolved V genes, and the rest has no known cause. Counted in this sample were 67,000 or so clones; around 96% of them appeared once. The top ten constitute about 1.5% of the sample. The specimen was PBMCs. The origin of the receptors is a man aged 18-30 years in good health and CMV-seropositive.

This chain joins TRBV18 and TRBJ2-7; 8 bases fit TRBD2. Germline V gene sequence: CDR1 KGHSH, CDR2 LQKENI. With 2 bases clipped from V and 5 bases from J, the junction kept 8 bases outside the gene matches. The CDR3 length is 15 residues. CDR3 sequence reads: CASSPKHAGGNEQYF. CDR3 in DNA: TGTGCCAGCTCACCAAAACATGCGGGGGGCAACGAGCAGTACTTC.

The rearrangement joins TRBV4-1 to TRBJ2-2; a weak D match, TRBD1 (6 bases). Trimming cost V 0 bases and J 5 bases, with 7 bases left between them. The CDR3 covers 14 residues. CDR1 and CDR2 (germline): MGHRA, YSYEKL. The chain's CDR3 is CASSQERGTGELFF. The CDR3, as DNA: TGCGCCAGCAGCCAAGAGAGGGGGACCGGGGAGCTGTTTTTT.

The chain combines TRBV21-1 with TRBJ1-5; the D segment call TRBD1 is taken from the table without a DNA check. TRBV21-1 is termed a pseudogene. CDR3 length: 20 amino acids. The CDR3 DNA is TGTGCCAGCAGCCCCAAAAATAAGAGTTTGAGGACAGGGGGAAATCAGCCCCAGCATTTT. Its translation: CASSPKNKSLRTGGNQPQHF.

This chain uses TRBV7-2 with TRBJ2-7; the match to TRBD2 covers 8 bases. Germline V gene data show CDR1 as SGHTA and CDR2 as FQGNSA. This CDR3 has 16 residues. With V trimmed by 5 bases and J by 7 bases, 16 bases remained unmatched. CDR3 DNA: TGTGCCAGCAGCGAAGGTCGCAGCGGGGGCCGAGGGGAGCAGTACTTC. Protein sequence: CASSEGRSGGRGEQYF.

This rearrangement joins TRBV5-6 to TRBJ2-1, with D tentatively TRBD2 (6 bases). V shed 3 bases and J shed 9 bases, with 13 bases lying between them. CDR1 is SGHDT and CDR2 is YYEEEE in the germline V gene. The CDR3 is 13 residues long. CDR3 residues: CASSWGLLGEQFF. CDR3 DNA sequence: TGTGCCAGCAGCTGGGGACTGTTGGGTGAGCAGTTCTTC.

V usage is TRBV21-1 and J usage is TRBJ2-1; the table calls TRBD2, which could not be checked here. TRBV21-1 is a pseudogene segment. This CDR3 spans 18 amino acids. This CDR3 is CASSKLQLAGGAYNEQFF. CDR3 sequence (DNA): TGTGCCAGCAGCAAATTGCAACTAGCGGGAGGAGCTTACAATGAGCAGTTCTTC.

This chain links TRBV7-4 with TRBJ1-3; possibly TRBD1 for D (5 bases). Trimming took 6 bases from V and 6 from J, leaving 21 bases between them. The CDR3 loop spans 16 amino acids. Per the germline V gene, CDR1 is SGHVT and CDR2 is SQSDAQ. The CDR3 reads CASSPIGRVEENTIYF. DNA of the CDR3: TGTGCCAGCAGTCCGATCGGCAGGGTGGAAGAAAACACCATATATTTT.

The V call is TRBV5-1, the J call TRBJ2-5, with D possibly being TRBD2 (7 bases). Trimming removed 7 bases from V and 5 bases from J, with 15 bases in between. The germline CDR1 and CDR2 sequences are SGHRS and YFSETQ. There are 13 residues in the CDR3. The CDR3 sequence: CASSTGGLETQYF. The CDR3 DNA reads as TGCGCCAGCTCGACCGGGGGGCTGGAGACCCAGTACTTC.

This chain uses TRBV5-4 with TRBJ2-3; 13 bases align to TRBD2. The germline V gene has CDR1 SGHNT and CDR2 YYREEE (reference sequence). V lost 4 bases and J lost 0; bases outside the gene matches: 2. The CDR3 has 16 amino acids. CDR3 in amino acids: CASSAGLAGSTDTQYF. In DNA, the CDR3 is TGTGCCAGCAGCGCGGGACTAGCGGGGAGCACAGATACGCAGTATTTT.

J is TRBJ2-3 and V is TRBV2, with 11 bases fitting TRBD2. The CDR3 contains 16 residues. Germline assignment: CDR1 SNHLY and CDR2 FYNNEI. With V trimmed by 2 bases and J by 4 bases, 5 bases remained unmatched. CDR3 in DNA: TGTGCCAGCAGTGAAATGATACTAGCGGGAGCAGATACGCAGTATTTT. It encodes CASSEMILAGADTQYF.

CDR3 loop: CASSLEMTGEQFF. Here the CDR3 DNA reads TGTGCCAGCAGCTTAGAGATGACGGGTGAGCAGTTCTTC. The genes are TRBV7-3 and TRBJ2-1; D ambiguous. CDR1 SGHTA and CDR2 FQGTGA come from the germline V gene. The CDR3 runs 13 residues. The V end lost 2 bases, the J end lost 9 bases, and 11 bases lay between the germline ends.

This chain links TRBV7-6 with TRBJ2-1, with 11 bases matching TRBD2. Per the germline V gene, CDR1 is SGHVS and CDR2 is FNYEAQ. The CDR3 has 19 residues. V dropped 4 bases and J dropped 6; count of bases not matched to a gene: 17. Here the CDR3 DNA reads TGTGCCAGCAGCTCGACCGCCACAACATTAGCGGGGGGGCTCAATGAGCAGTTCTTC. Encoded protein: CASSSTATTLAGGLNEQFF. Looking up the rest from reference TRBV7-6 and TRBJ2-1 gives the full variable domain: GAGVSQSPRYKVTKRGQDVALRCDPISGHVSLYWYRQALGQGPEFLTYFNYEAQQDKSGLPNDRFSAERPEGSISTLTIQRTEQRDSAMYRCASSSTATTLAGGLNEQFFGPGTRLTVL.

CDR3 nucleotide sequence: TGCGCCAGCAGCTCGGAGACTGGAGGCTACGAGCAGTACTTC. Translated, it gives CASSSETGGYEQYF. The chain has TRBV5-1 and TRBJ2-7, with D perhaps matching TRBD2 (5 bases). This CDR3 is built from 14 residues. Trimming removed 3 bases at V and 3 bases at J, with 13 bases between. CDR1 is SGHRS and CDR2 is YFSETQ in the germline V gene.

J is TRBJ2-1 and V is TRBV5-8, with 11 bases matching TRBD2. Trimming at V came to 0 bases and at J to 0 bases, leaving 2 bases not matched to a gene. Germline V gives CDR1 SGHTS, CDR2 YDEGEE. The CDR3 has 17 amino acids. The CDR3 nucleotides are TGTGCCAGCAGCTTGGCGGGACTAGCGGACTCCTACAATGAGCAGTTCTTC. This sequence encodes CASSLAGLADSYNEQFF.

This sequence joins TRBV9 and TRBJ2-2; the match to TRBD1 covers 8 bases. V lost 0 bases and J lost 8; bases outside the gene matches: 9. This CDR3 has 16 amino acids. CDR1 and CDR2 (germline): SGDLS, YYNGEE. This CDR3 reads CASSVDPGGASGELFF. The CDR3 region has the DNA TGTGCCAGCAGCGTAGATCCAGGGGGCGCGAGTGGGGAGCTGTTTTTT.

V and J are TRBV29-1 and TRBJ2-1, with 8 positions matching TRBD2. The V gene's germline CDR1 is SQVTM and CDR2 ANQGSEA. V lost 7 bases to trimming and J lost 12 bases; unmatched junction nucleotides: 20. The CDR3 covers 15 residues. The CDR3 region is CSALPTSGGGFGQFF. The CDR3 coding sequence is TGCAGCGCCCTACCCACTAGCGGAGGGGGGTTCGGGCAGTTCTTC.

The CDR3 region has the DNA TGTGCCAGCAGTTACGGGGCGAGCACAGATACGCAGTATTTT. Translated: CASSYGASTDTQYF. J is TRBJ2-3 and V is TRBV6-6, with TRBD1 as a possible D gene (5 bases). The germline V gene has CDR1 MNHNY and CDR2 SVGAGI (reference sequence). The CDR3 length is 14 residues. V lost 2 bases and J 0 bases, leaving 6 bases between the germline ends.

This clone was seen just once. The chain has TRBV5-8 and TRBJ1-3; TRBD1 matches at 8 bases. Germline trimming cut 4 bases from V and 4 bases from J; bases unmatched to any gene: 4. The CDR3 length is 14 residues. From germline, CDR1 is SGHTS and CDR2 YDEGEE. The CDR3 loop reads CASSMGQEGNTIYF. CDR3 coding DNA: TGTGCCAGCAGCATGGGACAGGAAGGAAACACCATATATTTT.

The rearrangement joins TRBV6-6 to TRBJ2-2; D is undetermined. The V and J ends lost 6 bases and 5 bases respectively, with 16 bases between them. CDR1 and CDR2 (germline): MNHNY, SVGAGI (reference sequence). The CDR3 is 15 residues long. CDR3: CASSHRPFATGELFF. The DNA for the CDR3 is TGTGCCAGCAGCCACCGCCCCTTTGCGACCGGGGAGCTGTTTTTT.

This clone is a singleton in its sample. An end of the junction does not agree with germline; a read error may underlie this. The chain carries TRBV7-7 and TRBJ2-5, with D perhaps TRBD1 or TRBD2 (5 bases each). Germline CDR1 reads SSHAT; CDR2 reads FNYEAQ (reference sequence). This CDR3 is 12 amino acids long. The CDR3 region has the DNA TGTGCTAGCAGCGGACAAGAAGAGACCCAGTACTTC. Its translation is CASSGQEETQYF.

The CDR3 DNA sequence: TGTGCCAGCAGTCTCCAGGGGACACTGAACACCGGGGAGCTGTTTTTT. Its protein product is CASSLQGTLNTGELFF. The V and J genes are TRBV28 and TRBJ2-2; TRBD1 is a possible D gene (6 bases). The CDR3 sequence is 16 residues long. Germline values: CDR1 MDHEN, CDR2 SYDVKM. V dropped 5 bases and J dropped 1 base, with 14 bases sitting between them.

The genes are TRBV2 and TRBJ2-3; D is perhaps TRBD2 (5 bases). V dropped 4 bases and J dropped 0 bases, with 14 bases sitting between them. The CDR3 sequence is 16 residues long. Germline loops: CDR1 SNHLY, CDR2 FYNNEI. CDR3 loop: CASSVFIGMSTDTQYF. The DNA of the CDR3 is TGTGCCAGCAGTGTTTTTATCGGGATGAGCACAGATACGCAGTATTTT.

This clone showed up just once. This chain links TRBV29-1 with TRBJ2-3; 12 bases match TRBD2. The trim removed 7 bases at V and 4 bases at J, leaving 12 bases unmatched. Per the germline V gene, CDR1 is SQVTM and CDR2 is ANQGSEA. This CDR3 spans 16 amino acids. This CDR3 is CSALAGGGLGPDTQYF. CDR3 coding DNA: TGCAGCGCTCTAGCGGGAGGGGGGCTGGGGCCAGATACGCAGTATTTT.

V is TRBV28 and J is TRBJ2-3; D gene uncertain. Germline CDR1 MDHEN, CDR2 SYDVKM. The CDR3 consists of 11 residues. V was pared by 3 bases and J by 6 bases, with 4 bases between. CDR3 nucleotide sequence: TGTGCCAGCAGTTTCAGGGATACGCAGTATTTT. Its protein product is CASSFRDTQYF.

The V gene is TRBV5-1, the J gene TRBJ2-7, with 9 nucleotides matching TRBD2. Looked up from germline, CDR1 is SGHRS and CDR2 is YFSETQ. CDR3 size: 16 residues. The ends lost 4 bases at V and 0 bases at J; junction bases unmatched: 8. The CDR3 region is CASSPLTSGLSYEQYF. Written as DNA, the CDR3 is TGCGCCAGCAGCCCCCTGACTAGCGGCCTCTCCTACGAGCAGTACTTC.

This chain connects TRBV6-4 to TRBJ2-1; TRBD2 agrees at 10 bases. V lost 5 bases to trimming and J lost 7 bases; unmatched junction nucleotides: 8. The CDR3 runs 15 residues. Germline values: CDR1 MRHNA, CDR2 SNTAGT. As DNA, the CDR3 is TGTGCCAGCAGTAATCTAGCGGGGGCGTTTAATGAGCAGTTCTTC. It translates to CASSNLAGAFNEQFF.

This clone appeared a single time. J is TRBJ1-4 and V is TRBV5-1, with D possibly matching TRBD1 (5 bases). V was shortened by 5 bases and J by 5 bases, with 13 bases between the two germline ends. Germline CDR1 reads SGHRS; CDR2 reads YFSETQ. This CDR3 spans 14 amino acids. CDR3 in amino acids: CASSPRTPNEKLFF. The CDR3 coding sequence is TGCGCCAGCAGTCCGAGGACACCGAATGAAAAACTGTTTTTT.

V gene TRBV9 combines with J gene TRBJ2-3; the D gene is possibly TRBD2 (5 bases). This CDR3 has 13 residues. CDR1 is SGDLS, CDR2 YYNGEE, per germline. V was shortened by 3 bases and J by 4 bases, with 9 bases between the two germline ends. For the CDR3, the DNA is TGTGCCAGCAGCGCCGGACTGGCAGATACGCAGTATTTT. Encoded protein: CASSAGLADTQYF. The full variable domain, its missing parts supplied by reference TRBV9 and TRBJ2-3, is DSGVTQTPKHLITATGQRVTLRCSPRSGDLSVYWYQQSLDQGLQFLIQYYNGEERAKGNILERFSAQQFPDLHSELNLSSLELGDSALYFCASSAGLADTQYFGPGTRLTVL.

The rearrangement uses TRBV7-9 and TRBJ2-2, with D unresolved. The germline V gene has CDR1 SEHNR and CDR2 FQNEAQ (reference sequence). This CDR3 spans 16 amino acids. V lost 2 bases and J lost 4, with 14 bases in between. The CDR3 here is CASSLLQALSTGELFF. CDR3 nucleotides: TGTGCCAGCAGCTTACTCCAGGCCCTCTCCACCGGGGAGCTGTTTTTT.

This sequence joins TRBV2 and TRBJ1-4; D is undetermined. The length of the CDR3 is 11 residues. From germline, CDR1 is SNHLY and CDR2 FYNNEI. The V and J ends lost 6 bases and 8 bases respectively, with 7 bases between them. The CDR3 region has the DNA TGTGCCAGCAGCCCTACCGAAAAACTGTTTTTT. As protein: CASSPTEKLFF.

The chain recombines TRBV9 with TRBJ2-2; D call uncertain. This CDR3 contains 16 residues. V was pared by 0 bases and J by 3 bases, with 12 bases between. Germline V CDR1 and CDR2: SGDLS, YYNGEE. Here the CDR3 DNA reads TGTGCCAGCAGCGTAGAGGTCAGCGCGTACACCGGGGAGCTGTTTTTT. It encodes CASSVEVSAYTGELFF.